This is a list of T cell receptor beta chains from one sample in a study of T cell changes during pregnancy in multiple sclerosis. Assay used: immunoSEQ multiplex PCR; TCRdb lists only in-frame clones, some missing. In the table there are fewer than 85,000 clones, about 93% of which are singletons. The sequences come from peripheral blood, collected after pregnancy. All receptors derive from a female donor in good health, enrolled as a control in a pregnancy study. The CDR3 runs from the conserved cysteine through the conserved F or W. The D gene is left open where the match is weak. The listing skips clone size in some rows; elsewhere it reads once, few, many or a size class.

>-|TRBV4-1|TRBD2|TRBJ2-1
CASSQGPGLAGGPGSYNEQFF
TGCGCCAGCAGCCAAGGACCGGGACTAGCGGGGGGGCCAGGCTCCTACAATGAGCAGTTCTTC
>-|TRBV18|TRBD1|TRBJ2-2
CASSPPGQHTGELFF
TGTGCCAGCTCACCACCGGGACAGCACACCGGGGAGCTGTTTTTT
>-|TRBV11-1|TRBD1|TRBJ2-1
CASSDRDRVAYNEQFF
TGTGCCAGCAGCGACCGGGACAGGGTTGCCTACAATGAGCAGTTCTTC
>-|TRBV25-1|-|TRBJ2-7
CASSEYREGRYEQYF
TGTGCCAGCAGTGAATATCGCGAGGGAAGGTACGAGCAGTACTTC
>-|TRBV21-1|-|TRBJ2-1
CASSKLPGVAGNNEQFF
TGTGCCAGCAGCAAACTCCCAGGAGTGGCGGGAAACAATGAGCAGTTCTTC
>-|TRBV6-5|-|TRBJ2-3
CASSYSRGSTQYF
TGTGCCAGCAGTTACTCGAGAGGGAGCACGCAGTATTTT
>-|TRBV30|TRBD1|TRBJ2-5
CAWSLTGGETQYF
TGTGCCTGGAGTTTGACAGGGGGAGAGACCCAGTACTTC
>-|TRBV7-8|-|TRBJ1-6
CASSSQKRRGNSPLHF
TGTGCCAGCAGCTCGCAAAAGAGGAGAGGCAATTCACCCCTCCACTTT
>-|TRBV27|TRBD1|TRBJ1-2
CASRSTTQGAGGYTF
TGTGCCAGCAGGTCGACCACCCAGGGGGCAGGGGGCTACACCTTC
>-|TRBV2|-|TRBJ2-7
CASSEQSYEQYF
TGTGCCAGCAGTGAACAGTCCTACGAGCAGTACTTC
>once|TRBV19|-|TRBJ1-2
CASSIEAGSYTF
TGTGCCAGTAGTATAGAGGCCGGGAGCTACACCTTC
>-|TRBV19|-|TRBJ2-1
CASRKAGSSYNEQFF
TGTGCCAGTAGGAAGGCGGGGAGCTCCTACAATGAGCAGTTCTTC
>-|TRBV7-2|-|TRBJ2-2
CASSLHPGFTGELFF
TGTGCCAGCAGCTTACACCCCGGTTTCACCGGGGAGCTGTTTTTT
>-|TRBV4-3|TRBD2|TRBJ2-7
CASSSQTSSYEQYF
TGCGCCAGCAGCTCACAGACTAGCAGCTACGAGCAGTACTTC
>-|TRBV6-1|-|TRBJ2-3
CASRQVGSTDTQYF
TGTGCCAGCAGACAGGTTGGGAGCACAGATACGCAGTATTTT
>-|TRBV2|-|TRBJ2-5
CAGSPSPTPQETQYF
TGTGCCGGAAGCCCTAGTCCGACCCCACAAGAGACCCAGTACTTC
>-|TRBV27|-|TRBJ2-1
CASTGWGQYNEQFF
TGTGCCAGTACCGGTTGGGGCCAGTACAATGAGCAGTTCTTC
>-|TRBV27|TRBD1|TRBJ1-2
CASSSNSGQGVYGYTF
TGTGCCAGCAGTTCCAATTCGGGACAGGGGGTCTATGGCTACACCTTC
>-|TRBV5-5|TRBD1|TRBJ2-3
CASSLEDREYTDTQYF
TGTGCCAGCAGCTTGGAGGACAGGGAATATACAGATACGCAGTATTTT
>-|TRBV2|TRBD2|TRBJ2-7
CASSSRLAGLYEQYF
TGTGCCAGCAGCAGTCGACTAGCGGGACTCTACGAGCAGTACTTC
>-|TRBV19|-|TRBJ1-5
CASMEGNQPQHF
TGTGCCAGTATGGAGGGGAACCAGCCCCAGCATTTT
>few|TRBV28|-|TRBJ1-1
CASRHTGEAFF
TGTGCCAGCAGACATACAGGAGAAGCTTTCTTT
>-|TRBV9|TRBD1|TRBJ1-2
CASSVSGTDYGYTF
TGTGCCAGCAGCGTTTCCGGGACAGACTATGGCTACACCTTC
>-|TRBV7-3|TRBD1|TRBJ1-1
CASSDRGRATEAFF
TGTGCCAGCAGCGACAGGGGGCGAGCGACTGAAGCTTTCTTT
>-|TRBV5-6|-|TRBJ2-1
CASSFWRGGPPLLYEQFF
TGTGCCAGCAGCTTCTGGAGGGGGGGCCCGCCTCTCCTTTATGAGCAGTTCTTC
>-|TRBV19|-|TRBJ2-7
CASSPRDHEDYEQYF
TGTGCCAGTAGTCCCCGCGACCATGAGGACTACGAGCAGTACTTC
>-|TRBV27|-|TRBJ2-5
CASSLTAFSRETQYF
TGTGCCAGCAGTTTAACGGCCTTTTCGAGGGAGACCCAGTACTTC
>-|TRBV7-2|TRBD1|TRBJ1-5
CASSSRRTGYQPQHF
TGTGCCAGCAGCTCCCGCCGGACAGGGTATCAGCCCCAGCATTTT
>-|TRBV6-5|TRBD1|TRBJ2-7
CASSFQTTGKKYF
TGTGCCAGCAGTTTCCAAACGACAGGGAAGAAGTACTTC
>-|TRBV2|TRBD1|TRBJ1-5
CASSGETGGGNQPQHF
TGTGCCAGCAGTGGAGAGACAGGGGGCGGCAATCAGCCCCAGCATTTT
>-|TRBV14|-|TRBJ2-7
CASSQALYEQYF
TGTGCCAGCAGCCAAGCCCTCTACGAGCAGTACTTC
>-|TRBV6-5|TRBD1|TRBJ2-7
CASRPTGSYEQYF
TGTGCCAGCAGGCCGACAGGGAGCTACGAGCAGTACTTC
>-|TRBV9|-|TRBJ2-1
CASSVTAGNEQFF
TGTGCCAGCAGCGTAACGGCGGGGAATGAGCAGTTCTTC
>-|TRBV30|TRBD1|TRBJ1-1
CAWSVGQTNTEAFF
TGTGCCTGGAGTGTGGGACAGACGAACACTGAAGCTTTCTTT
>-|TRBV18|-|TRBJ1-3
CASSPQGVSGNTIYF
TGTGCCAGCTCACCTCAAGGGGTCTCTGGAAACACCATATATTTT
>-|TRBV5-5|-|TRBJ2-7
CASSFPAVSYEQYF
TGTGCCAGCAGCTTTCCCGCAGTCTCCTACGAGCAGTACTTC
>-|TRBV5-1|TRBD2|TRBJ2-1
CASSLGLAAPYNEQFF
TGCGCCAGCAGCTTGGGGCTAGCGGCTCCCTACAATGAGCAGTTCTTC
>-|TRBV5-1|-|TRBJ1-4
CASSPDRENEKLFF
TGCGCCAGCAGCCCAGACAGAGAAAATGAAAAACTGTTTTTT
>-|TRBV29-1|TRBD1|TRBJ2-5
CSGEDRGWETQYF
TGCAGCGGAGAGGACAGGGGCTGGGAGACCCAGTACTTC